These 16 T cell receptor beta chains were sequenced from one sample in a study of T cell responses to AZD1222 COVID-19 vaccine. Sequencing used immunoSEQ multiplex PCR; TCRdb keeps in-frame clones, though not all of them. Among 75,000 to 90,000 clones, around 86% were seen once, and the ten largest hold 8.5% to 10%. Sample: peripheral blood, taken on day 0 of AZD1222 vaccination. Every receptor here comes from an adult in good health.

The chain couples TRBV28 to TRBJ2-7, with D maybe TRBD2 (6 bases). Germline V CDR1 and CDR2: MDHEN, SYDVKM. The V end lost 8 bases, the J end lost 6 bases, and 23 bases lay between the germline ends. The CDR3 runs 15 residues. In DNA, the CDR3 is TGTGCCAGCCGGTGGGGACTTGAGGCCGTCGGCGAGCAGTACTTC. Translating it yields CASRWGLEAVGEQYF.

The rearrangement links TRBV7-2 to TRBJ1-2, with unresolved D. Germline loops: CDR1 SGHTA, CDR2 FQGNSA. The CDR3 is 13 amino acids. The germline V and J ends were trimmed by 5 bases and 2 bases, with 9 bases remaining between them. The CDR3 spells CASSVDGNYGYTF. The CDR3 DNA sequence: TGTGCCAGCAGCGTTGACGGAAACTATGGCTACACCTTC.

This chain joins TRBV4-3 and TRBJ1-4, with D tentatively TRBD1 (6 bases). The CDR3 is 14 amino acids. The germline V and J ends were trimmed by 5 bases and 11 bases, with 18 bases remaining between them. CDR1 and CDR2 (germline): LGHNA, YSLEER. The CDR3 protein is CASSARTVSQKLFF. The CDR3 DNA reads as TGCGCCAGCAGCGCCCGGACAGTCAGCCAGAAACTGTTTTTT.

This chain links TRBV11-3 with TRBJ2-7; tentative D call: TRBD2 (6 bases). Trimming removed 3 bases from V and 0 bases from J, with 12 bases in between. The CDR3 length is 15 residues. Per germline, CDR1 SGHNT and CDR2 YENEEA. CDR3 in amino acids: CASSLGGTSSYEQYF. CDR3 sequence (DNA): TGTGCCAGCAGCTTGGGGGGTACCAGCTCCTACGAGCAGTACTTC.

This clone occurred once. This rearrangement joins TRBV7-2 to TRBJ2-5; D may be TRBD2 (6 bases). Germline V CDR1 and CDR2: SGHTA, FQGNSA. The CDR3 covers 14 residues. V was trimmed by 4 bases and J by 5 bases, leaving 14 bases between them. The CDR3 is CASSSFSGGETQYF. Written as DNA, the CDR3 is TGTGCCAGCAGCTCTTTCTCCGGAGGGGAGACCCAGTACTTC.

J is TRBJ2-5 and V is TRBV2; 8 nucleotides line up with TRBD2. CDR3 length: 13 residues. Looked up from germline, CDR1 is SNHLY and CDR2 is FYNNEI. Losses at the gene ends were 8 bases for V and 3 bases for J; bases not matched to a gene: 5. CDR3 loop: CASGPGLEETQYF. The CDR3 coding sequence is TGTGCCAGCGGACCGGGACTAGAAGAGACCCAGTACTTC.

The chain joins TRBV5-1 to TRBJ2-1; a weak D match, TRBD2 (6 bases). The CDR3 is made up of 15 amino acids. In germline, CDR1 is SGHRS, CDR2 YFSETQ. Deletions cut 0 bases from V and 2 bases from J, with 9 bases between. The CDR3 protein is CASSLASVTYNEQFF. CDR3 nucleotides: TGCGCCAGCAGCTTGGCTAGCGTGACCTACAATGAGCAGTTCTTC. Complete variable domain (other parts from reference TRBV5-1 and TRBJ2-1): KAGVTQTPRYLIKTRGQQVTLSCSPISGHRSVSWYQQTPGQGLQFLFEYFSETQRNKGNFPGRFSGRQFSNSRSEMNVSTLELGDSALYLCASSLASVTYNEQFFGPGTRLTVL.

V usage is TRBV10-3 and J usage is TRBJ2-7; 8 bases agree with TRBD1. Germline CDR1 reads ENHRY; CDR2 reads SYGVKD. The CDR3 is 12 amino acids. J was trimmed by 5 bases and V by 5 bases; bases with no gene match: 2. The CDR3 DNA reads as TGTGCCATCAGTTTGGACAGGGACGAGCAGTACTTC. Amino acid sequence: CAISLDRDEQYF.

The V call is TRBV28, the J call TRBJ1-1, with D possibly TRBD1 on 5 matching bases. The CDR3 loop spans 14 amino acids. V was trimmed by 8 bases and J by 0 bases, leaving 13 bases between them. Per the germline V gene, CDR1 is MDHEN and CDR2 is SYDVKM. The CDR3 DNA sequence: TGTGCCAGCCGGCCTCAGGGCCTGAACACTGAAGCTTTCTTT. Translating it yields CASRPQGLNTEAFF.

The chain carries TRBV3-1 (or the pseudogene TRBV3-2) and TRBJ1-2; D uncertain. The germline V and J ends were trimmed by 0 bases and 2 bases, with 7 bases remaining between them. Germline CDR1 and CDR2: LGHDT and YNNKEL (reference sequence). The CDR3 totals 14 residues. CDR3 coding DNA: TGTGCCAGCAGCCAAGACGCGACCAACTATGGCTACACCTTC. Amino acids: CASSQDATNYGYTF.

The genes are TRBV6-2 or TRBV6-3 and TRBJ1-3; D ambiguous. Germline-derived CDR1 and CDR2 are MNHEY and SVGEGT. The CDR3 is 12 residues long. V lost 0 bases and J 8 bases, leaving 5 bases between the germline ends. The CDR3 region has the DNA TGTGCCAGCAGTTACTCGGTGGACACCATATATTTT. This gives the protein CASSYSVDTIYF.

The V gene is TRBV18, the J gene TRBJ2-2, with D possibly matching TRBD2 (6 bases). V was trimmed by 1 base and J by 4 bases, leaving 13 bases between them. CDR3 length: 16 residues. In germline, CDR1 is KGHSH, CDR2 LQKENI. The CDR3 spells CASSPLFGRGTGELFF. The DNA for the CDR3 is TGTGCCAGCTCACCACTATTCGGGAGAGGCACCGGGGAGCTGTTTTTT.

This clone was counted a single time. This chain joins TRBV11-2 and TRBJ1-2; 7 bases fit TRBD1. This CDR3 has 16 amino acids. The V gene's germline CDR1 is SGHAT and CDR2 FQNNGV. Trimming at V came to 2 bases and at J to 4 bases, leaving 10 bases not matched to a gene. The CDR3 sequence: CASSLRPQGKGYGYTF. DNA of the CDR3: TGTGCCAGCAGCTTAAGGCCACAGGGGAAAGGCTATGGCTACACCTTC.

In its sample, this clone was seen once. The J gene is TRBJ1-6, the V gene TRBV3-1 (or the pseudogene TRBV3-2); D ambiguous. Germline V lookup: CDR1 LGHDT, CDR2 YNNKEL (reference sequence). V gave up 4 bases and J gave up 4 bases, with 11 bases separating them. The CDR3 extends over 15 amino acids. The CDR3 DNA is TGTGCCAGCAGCCTCCGACGGACTTATAATTCACCCCTCCACTTT. Encoded protein: CASSLRRTYNSPLHF.

The CDR3: CASSPDSGQETQYF. The CDR3, as DNA: TGTGCCAGCAGCCCCGATTCGGGCCAAGAGACCCAGTACTTC. V usage is TRBV7-9 and J usage is TRBJ2-5; D gene unclear. The germline gives CDR1 SEHNR, CDR2 FQNEAQ (reference sequence). Trimming cost V 5 bases and J 1 base, with 11 bases left between them. CDR3 length: 14 residues.

This rearrangement joins TRBV25-1 to TRBJ2-1; 8 positions match TRBD1. The V segment lost 10 bases and the J segment 7 bases; nucleotides outside the gene matches: 12. Germline lookup yields CDR1 MGHDK and CDR2 SYGVNS. This CDR3 contains 14 residues. This CDR3 reads CANADRVPFNEQFF. The CDR3 DNA is TGTGCCAACGCGGACAGGGTCCCCTTTAATGAGCAGTTCTTC.